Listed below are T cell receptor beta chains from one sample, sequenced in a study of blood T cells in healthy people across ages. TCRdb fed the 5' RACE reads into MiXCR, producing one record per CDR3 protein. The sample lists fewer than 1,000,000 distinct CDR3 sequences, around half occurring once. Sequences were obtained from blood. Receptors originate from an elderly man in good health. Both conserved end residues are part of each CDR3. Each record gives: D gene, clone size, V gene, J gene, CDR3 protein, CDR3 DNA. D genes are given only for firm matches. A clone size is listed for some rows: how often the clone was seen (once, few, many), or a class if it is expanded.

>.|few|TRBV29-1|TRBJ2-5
CSTRTVGQETQYF
TGCAGCACGAGGACAGTTGGACAAGAGACCCAGTACTTC
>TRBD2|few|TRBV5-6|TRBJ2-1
CASSLLAGGPRNEQFF
TGTGCCAGCAGCCTTTTAGCGGGAGGGCCAAGGAATGAGCAGTTCTTC
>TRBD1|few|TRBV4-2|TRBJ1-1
CASSPYGQGEGTEAFF
TGTGCCAGCAGCCCATACGGACAGGGGGAAGGGACTGAAGCTTTCTTT
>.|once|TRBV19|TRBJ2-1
CASSITEYNEQFF
TGTGCCAGTAGTATAACAGAGTATAATGAGCAGTTCTTC
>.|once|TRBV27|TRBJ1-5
CASSPGDGRNQPQHF
TGTGCCAGCAGCCCAGGAGACGGACGTAATCAGCCCCAGCATTTT
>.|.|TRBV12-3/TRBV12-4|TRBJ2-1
CASSGTSSNNEQFF
TGTGCCAGCTCAGGTACTAGCAGCAACAATGAGCAGTTCTTC
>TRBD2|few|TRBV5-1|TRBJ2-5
CASSLLGRGQETQYF
TGCGCCAGCAGCCTTCTCGGGAGGGGACAAGAGACCCAGTACTTC
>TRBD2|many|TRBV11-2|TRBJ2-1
CASRENGASGSDNEQFF
TGTGCCAGCAGGGAAAACGGGGCTAGCGGGAGTGACAATGAGCAGTTCTTC
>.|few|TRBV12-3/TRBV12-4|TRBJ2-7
CACRRNYEQYF
TGTGCCTGCCGGAGGAACTACGAGCAGTACTTC
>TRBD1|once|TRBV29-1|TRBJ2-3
CSVVKPNRGGTDTQYF
TGCAGCGTTGTCAAACCGAACAGGGGGGGCACAGATACGCAGTATTTT
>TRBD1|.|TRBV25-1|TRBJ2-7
CASMGPRRGYEQYF
TGTGCCAGCATGGGACCCCGCAGGGGGTACGAGCAGTACTTC
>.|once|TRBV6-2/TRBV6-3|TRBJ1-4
CASSYSSSGGNEKLFF
TGTGCCAGCAGTTACTCGTCGTCCGGGGGTAATGAAAAACTGTTTTTT
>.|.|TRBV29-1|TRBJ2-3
CSVGRGPTDTQYF
TGCAGCGTTGGTCGGGGGCCCACAGATACGCAGTATTTT
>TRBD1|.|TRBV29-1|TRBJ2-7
CSVRTGSEQYF
TGCAGCGTCAGGACAGGGTCCGAGCAGTACTTC
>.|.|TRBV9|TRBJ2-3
CASSSVLHSTDTQYF
TGTGCCAGCAGCTCCGTCCTCCATAGCACAGATACGCAGTATTTT
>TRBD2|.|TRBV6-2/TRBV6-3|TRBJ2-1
CASSTLAAFYNEQFF
TGTGCCAGCAGTACACTAGCGGCCTTCTACAATGAGCAGTTCTTC
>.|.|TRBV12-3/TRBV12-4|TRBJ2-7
CASSFPGTNEQYF
TGTGCCAGCAGTTTCCCAGGGACCAACGAGCAGTACTTC
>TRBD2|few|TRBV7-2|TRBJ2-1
CASTIRGTSFNEQFF
TGTGCCAGCACCATTAGAGGGACTAGCTTCAATGAGCAGTTCTTC
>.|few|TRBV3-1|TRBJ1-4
CASSQNLDWTGNEKLFF
TGTGCCAGCAGCCAAAATTTGGATTGGACGGGTAATGAAAAACTGTTTTTT
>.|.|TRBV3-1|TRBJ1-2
CASSQGRGIVYGYTF
TGTGCCAGCAGCCAAGGCCGGGGAATAGTCTACGGCTACACCTTC
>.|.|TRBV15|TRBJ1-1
CATSRSGGAGVEAFF
TGTGCCACCAGCAGGTCGGGGGGGGCGGGAGTTGAAGCTTTCTTT
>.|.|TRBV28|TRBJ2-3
CGASGHRTDTQYF
TGTGGAGCGTCGGGTCATCGCACAGATACGCAGTATTTT
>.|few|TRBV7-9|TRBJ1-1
CASSSGRSNTEAFF
TGTGCCAGCAGCTCGGGACGGTCGAACACTGAAGCTTTCTTT
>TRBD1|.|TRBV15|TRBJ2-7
CATSRDLAYDRAHEQYF
TGTGCCACCAGCAGAGATCTCGCTTACGACAGGGCCCACGAGCAGTACTTC
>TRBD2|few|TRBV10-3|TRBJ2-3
CAISVTSGIGTDTQYF
TGTGCCATCAGTGTGACTAGCGGGATTGGCACAGATACGCAGTATTTT
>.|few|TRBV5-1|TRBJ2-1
CASSLASREEQFF
TGCGCCAGCAGCTTGGCTAGTAGGGAAGAGCAGTTCTTC
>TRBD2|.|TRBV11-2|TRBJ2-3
CASSFGAGLADTQYF
TGTGCCAGCAGCTTCGGAGCCGGACTAGCGGATACGCAGTATTTT
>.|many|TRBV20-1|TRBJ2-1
CSARERDSSRLYNEQFF
TGCAGTGCTAGAGAACGAGACAGCTCTAGGCTATACAATGAGCAGTTCTTC
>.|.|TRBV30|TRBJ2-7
CAGSQEYEQYF
TGTGCCGGGAGTCAAGAGTACGAGCAGTACTTC
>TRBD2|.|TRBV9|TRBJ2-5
CASSTELADQETQYF
TGTGCCAGCAGCACGGAACTAGCGGACCAAGAGACCCAGTACTTC
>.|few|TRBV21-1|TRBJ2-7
CASSKERSRDGTYEQYF
TGTGCCAGCAGCAAAGAAAGGTCCCGGGACGGAACCTACGAGCAGTACTTC
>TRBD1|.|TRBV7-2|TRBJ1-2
CASSLEFGTGKRDTF
TGTGCCAGCAGCTTAGAGTTCGGGACAGGGAAGAGAGACACCTTC
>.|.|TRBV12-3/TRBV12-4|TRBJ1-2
CASSLDIYHGYTF
TGTGCCAGCAGTTTAGACATTTACCATGGCTACACCTTC
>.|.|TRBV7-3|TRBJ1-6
CASSLSGASPLHF
TGTGCCAGCAGCCTAAGTGGGGCTTCACCCCTCCACTTT
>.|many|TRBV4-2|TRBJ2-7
CASSLQPGLGDEQYF
TGTGCCAGCAGCCTCCAACCGGGACTGGGGGACGAGCAGTACTTC
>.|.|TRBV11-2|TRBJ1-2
CASSSSLSAYGYTF
TGTGCCAGCAGCTCGTCACTCTCGGCCTATGGCTACACCTTC
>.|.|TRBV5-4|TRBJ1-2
CASSLYTGSDGYTF
TGTGCCAGCAGCTTGTATACAGGGAGTGATGGCTACACCTTC
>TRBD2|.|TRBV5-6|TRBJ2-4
CASSTSGSRYIQYF
TGTGCCAGCAGCACCAGCGGGAGTAGGTACATTCAGTACTTC
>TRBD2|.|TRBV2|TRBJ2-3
CASRGLAGSGTDTQYF
TGTGCCAGCAGAGGACTAGCGGGATCGGGCACAGATACGCAGTATTTT
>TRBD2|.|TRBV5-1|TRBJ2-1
CASSRGGRENNERFF
TGCGCCAGCAGCCGTGGTGGGCGGGAGAACAATGAGCGGTTCTTC
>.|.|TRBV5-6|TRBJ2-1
CASSFKLNEQFF
TGTGCCAGCAGCTTCAAGCTCAATGAGCAGTTCTTC
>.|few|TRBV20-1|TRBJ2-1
CSASPGRRPYNEQFF
TGCAGTGCTAGCCCGGGGCGGAGGCCTTACAATGAGCAGTTCTTC
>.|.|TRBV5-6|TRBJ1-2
CASSLAVRTYGYTF
TGTGCCAGCAGCTTGGCGGTCCGGACCTATGGCTACACCTTC
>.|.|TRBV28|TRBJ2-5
CASSFSQGWVETQYF
TGTGCCAGCAGTTTTTCCCAGGGTTGGGTCGAGACCCAGTACTTC
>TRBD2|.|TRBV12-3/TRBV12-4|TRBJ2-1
CASTQAGGNNEQFF
TGTGCCAGCACTCAAGCGGGGGGGAACAATGAGCAGTTCTTC
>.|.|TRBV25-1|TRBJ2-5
CASSESRVWAIRETQYF
TGTGCCAGCAGTGAATCTCGGGTTTGGGCCATCCGAGAGACCCAGTACTTC
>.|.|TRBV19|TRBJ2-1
CASSTPGANEQFF
TGTGCCAGTAGTACCCCAGGGGCCAATGAGCAGTTCTTC
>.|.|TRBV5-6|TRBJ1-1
CASSLLLGLGVNTEAFF
TGTGCCAGCAGCCTCTTGCTGGGGTTGGGAGTGAACACTGAAGCTTTCTTT
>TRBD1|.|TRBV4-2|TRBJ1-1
CASSQAGGGTTEAFF
TGTGCCAGCAGCCAAGCTGGAGGGGGCACCACTGAAGCTTTCTTT
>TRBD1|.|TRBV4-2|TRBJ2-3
CASSHLTGGAQDTQYF
TGTGCCAGCAGCCACCTAACAGGGGGTGCGCAGGATACGCAGTATTTT
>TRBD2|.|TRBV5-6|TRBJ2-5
CASSPGGLGETQYF
TGTGCCAGCAGCCCGGGGGGGTTGGGAGAGACCCAGTACTTC
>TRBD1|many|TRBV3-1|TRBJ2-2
CASSGDRNTGELFF
TGTGCCAGCAGCGGGGACAGGAACACCGGGGAGCTGTTTTTT
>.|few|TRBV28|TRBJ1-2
CASSLVQVPSYTF
TGTGCCAGCAGTTTGGTCCAGGTTCCAAGCTACACCTTC
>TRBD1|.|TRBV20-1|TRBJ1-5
CSASQGVDQPQHF
TGCAGTGCTAGCCAGGGGGTGGATCAGCCCCAGCATTTT
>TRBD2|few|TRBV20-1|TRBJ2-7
CSALILAGAYEQYF
TGCAGTGCTTTGATTCTAGCGGGAGCCTACGAGCAGTACTTC
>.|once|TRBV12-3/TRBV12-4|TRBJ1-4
CASNFKWELFF
TGTGCCAGCAATTTTAAATGGGAACTGTTTTTT
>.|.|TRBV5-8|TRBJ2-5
CASSLRLVEETQYF
TGTGCCAGCAGTCTCCGACTAGTGGAGGAGACCCAGTACTTC
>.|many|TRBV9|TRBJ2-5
CASGGETQYF
TGTGCCAGCGGAGGGGAGACCCAGTACTTC
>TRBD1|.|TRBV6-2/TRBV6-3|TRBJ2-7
CASSHREGAYYEQYF
TGTGCCAGCAGTCACAGAGAGGGGGCCTACTACGAGCAGTACTTC